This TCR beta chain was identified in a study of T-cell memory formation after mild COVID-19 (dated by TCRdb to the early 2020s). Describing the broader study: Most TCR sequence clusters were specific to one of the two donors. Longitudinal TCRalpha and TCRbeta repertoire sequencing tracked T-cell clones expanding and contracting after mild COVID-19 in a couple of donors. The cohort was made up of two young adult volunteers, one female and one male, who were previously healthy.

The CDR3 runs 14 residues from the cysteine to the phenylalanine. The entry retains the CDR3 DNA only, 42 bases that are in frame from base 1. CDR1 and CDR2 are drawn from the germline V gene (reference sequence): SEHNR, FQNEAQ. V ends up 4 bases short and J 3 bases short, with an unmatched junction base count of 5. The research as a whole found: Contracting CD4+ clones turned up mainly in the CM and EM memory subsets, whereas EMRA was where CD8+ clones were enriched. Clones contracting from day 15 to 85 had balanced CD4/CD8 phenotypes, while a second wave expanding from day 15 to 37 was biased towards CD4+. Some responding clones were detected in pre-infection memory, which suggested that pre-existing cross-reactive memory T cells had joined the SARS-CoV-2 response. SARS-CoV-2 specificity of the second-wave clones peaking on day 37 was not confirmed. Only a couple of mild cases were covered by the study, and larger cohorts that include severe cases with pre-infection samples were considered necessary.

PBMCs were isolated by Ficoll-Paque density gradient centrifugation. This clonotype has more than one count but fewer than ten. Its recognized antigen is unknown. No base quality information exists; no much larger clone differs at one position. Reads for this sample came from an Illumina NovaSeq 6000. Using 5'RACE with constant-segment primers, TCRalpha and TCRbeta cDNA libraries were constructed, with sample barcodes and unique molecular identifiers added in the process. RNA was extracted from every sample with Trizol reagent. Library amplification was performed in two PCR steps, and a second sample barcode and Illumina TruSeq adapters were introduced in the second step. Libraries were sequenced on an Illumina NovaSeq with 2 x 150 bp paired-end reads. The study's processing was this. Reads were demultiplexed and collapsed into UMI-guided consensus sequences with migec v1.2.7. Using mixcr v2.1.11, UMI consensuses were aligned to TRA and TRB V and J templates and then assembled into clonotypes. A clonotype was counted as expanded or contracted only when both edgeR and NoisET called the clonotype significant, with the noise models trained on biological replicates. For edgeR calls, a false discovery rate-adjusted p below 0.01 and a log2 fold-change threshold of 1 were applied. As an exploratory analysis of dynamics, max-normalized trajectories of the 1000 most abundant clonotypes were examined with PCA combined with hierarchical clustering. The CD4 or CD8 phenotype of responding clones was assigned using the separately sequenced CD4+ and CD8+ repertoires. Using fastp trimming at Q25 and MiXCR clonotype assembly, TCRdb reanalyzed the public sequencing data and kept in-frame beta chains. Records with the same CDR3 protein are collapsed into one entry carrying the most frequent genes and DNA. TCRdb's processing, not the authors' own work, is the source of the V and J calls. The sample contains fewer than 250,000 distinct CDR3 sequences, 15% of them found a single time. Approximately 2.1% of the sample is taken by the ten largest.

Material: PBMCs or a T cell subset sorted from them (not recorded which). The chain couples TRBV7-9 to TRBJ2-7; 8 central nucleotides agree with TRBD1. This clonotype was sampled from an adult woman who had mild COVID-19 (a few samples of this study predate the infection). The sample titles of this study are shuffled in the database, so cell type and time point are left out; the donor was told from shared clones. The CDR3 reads CASSSPDRVYEQYF. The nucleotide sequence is TGTGCCAGCAGCTCACCGGACAGGGTCTACGAGCAGTACTTC.